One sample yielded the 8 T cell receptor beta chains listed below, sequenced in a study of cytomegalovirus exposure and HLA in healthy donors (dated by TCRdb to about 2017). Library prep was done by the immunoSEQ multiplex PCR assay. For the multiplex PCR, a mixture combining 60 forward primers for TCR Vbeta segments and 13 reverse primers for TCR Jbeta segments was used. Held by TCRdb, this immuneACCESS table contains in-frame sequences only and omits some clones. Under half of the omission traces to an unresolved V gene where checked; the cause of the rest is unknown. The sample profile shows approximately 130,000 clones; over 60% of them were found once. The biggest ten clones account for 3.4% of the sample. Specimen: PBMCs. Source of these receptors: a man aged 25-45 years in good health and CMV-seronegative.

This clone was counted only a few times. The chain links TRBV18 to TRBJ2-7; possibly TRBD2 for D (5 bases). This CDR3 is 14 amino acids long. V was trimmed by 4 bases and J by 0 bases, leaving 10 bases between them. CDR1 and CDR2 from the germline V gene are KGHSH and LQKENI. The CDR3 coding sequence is TGTGCCAGCTCACTTACGGACTTCTCCTACGAGCAGTACTTC. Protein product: CASSLTDFSYEQYF.

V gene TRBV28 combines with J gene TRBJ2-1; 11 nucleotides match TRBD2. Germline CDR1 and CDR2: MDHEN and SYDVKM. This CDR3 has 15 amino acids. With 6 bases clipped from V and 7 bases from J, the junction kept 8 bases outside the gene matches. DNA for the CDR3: TGTGCCAGCAGCCAAACTAGCGGGAGAAAGAATGAGCAGTTCTTC. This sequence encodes CASSQTSGRKNEQFF.

The CDR3 coding sequence is TGCGCCAGCAGCCAACCTGGACAGCGCTATGGCTACACCTTC. Residues: CASSQPGQRYGYTF. The chain employs TRBV4-1 and TRBJ1-2, with D possibly TRBD1 on 6 matching bases. CDR1 is MGHRA, CDR2 YSYEKL, per germline. Trimming removed 2 bases from V and 4 bases from J, with 11 bases in between. This CDR3 has 14 residues.

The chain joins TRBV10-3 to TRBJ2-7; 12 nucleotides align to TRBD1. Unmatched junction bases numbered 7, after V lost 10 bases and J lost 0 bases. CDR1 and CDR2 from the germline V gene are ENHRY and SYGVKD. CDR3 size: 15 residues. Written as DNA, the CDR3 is TGTGCCACAACGGGACAGGGGGCGCGCTCCTACGAGCAGTACTTC. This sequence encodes CATTGQGARSYEQYF.

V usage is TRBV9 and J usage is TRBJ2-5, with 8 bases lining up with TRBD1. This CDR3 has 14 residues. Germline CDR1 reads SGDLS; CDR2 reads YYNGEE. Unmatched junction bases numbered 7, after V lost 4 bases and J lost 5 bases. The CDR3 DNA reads TGTGCCAGCAGCCCTCGGACAGGGTGGGAGACCCAGTACTTC. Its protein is CASSPRTGWETQYF.

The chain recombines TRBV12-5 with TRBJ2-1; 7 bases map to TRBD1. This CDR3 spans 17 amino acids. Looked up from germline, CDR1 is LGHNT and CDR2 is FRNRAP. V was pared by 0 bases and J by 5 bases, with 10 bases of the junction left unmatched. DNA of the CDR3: TGTGCTAGTGGTTTGGTACACGGTCAGGGGGTACACAATGAGCAGTTCTTC. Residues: CASGLVHGQGVHNEQFF.

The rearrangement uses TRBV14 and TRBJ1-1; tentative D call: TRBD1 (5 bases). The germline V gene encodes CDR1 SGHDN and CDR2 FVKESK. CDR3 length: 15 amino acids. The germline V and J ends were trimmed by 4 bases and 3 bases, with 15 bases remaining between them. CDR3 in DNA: TGTGCCAGCAGCCCCCTCGGGGGTCGGGACACTGAAGCTTTCTTT. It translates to CASSPLGGRDTEAFF.

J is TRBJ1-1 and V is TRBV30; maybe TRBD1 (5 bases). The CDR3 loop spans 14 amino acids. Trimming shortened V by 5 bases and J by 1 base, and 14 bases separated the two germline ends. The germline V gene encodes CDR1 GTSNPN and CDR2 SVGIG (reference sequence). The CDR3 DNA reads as TGTGCCTGGGGGGGGGTAGGGTGGAACACTGAAGCTTTCTTT. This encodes CAWGGVGWNTEAFF. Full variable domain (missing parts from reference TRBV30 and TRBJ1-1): SQTIHQWPATLVQPVGSPLSLECTVEGTSNPNLYWYRQAAGRGLQLLFYSVGIGQISSEVPQNLSASRPQDRQFILSSKKLLLSDSGFYLCAWGGVGWNTEAFFGQGTRLTVV.